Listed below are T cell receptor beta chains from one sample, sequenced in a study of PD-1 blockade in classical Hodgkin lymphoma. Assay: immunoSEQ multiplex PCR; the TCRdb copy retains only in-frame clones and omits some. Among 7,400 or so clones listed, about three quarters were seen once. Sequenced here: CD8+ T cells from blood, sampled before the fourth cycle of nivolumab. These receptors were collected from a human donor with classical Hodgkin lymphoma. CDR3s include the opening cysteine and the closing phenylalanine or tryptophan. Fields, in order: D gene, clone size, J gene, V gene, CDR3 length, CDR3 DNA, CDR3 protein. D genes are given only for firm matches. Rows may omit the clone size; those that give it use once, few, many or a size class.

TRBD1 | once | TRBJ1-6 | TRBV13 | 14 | TGTGCCAGCAGCCCCGGACAGGGTTTGACACCCCTCCACTTT | CASSPGQGLTPLHF
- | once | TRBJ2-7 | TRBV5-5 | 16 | TGTGCCAGCAGCTTAGTCCTAAGGTCCCGTAGCTACGAGCAGTACTTC | CASSLVLRSRSYEQYF
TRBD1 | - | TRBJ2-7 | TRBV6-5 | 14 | TGTGCCAGCAGTTACGAACAGGGGATTAACGAGCAGTACTTC | CASSYEQGINEQYF
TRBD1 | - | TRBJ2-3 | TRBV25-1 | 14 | TGTGCCAGCAGCCGACAGGGAATAACAGATACGCAGTATTTT | CASSRQGITDTQYF
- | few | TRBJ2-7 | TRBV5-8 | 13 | TGTGCCAGCAGCTTGGGGAGCTCCTACGAGCAGTACTTC | CASSLGSSYEQYF
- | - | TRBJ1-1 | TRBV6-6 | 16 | TGTGCCAGCAGGCCCACGGACGCCCCGGGTGACGCTGAAGCTTTCTTT | CASRPTDAPGDAEAFF
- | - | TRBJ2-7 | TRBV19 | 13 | TGTGCCAGTAGTGTTGGGGCAGGGAGGGAGCAGTACTTC | CASSVGAGREQYF
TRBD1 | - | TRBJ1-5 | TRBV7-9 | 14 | TGTGCCAGCAGCCCTGGGACAGGGGATCAGCCCCAGCATTTT | CASSPGTGDQPQHF
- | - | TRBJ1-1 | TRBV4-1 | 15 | TGCGCCAGCAGCCCTAGCGGAGGGCTGAACACTGAAGCTTTCTTT | CASSPSGGLNTEAFF
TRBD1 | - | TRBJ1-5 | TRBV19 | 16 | TGTGCCAGTAGTAGCCTGACAGGGGGATTTTCTCAGCCCCAGCATTTT | CASSSLTGGFSQPQHF
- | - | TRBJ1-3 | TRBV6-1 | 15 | TGTGCCAGCAGTGAAGTAGGTCCCTCTGGAAACACCATATATTTT | CASSEVGPSGNTIYF
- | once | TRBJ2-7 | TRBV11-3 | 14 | TGTGCCAGCAGCTTGGTGGGACGGCACTACGAGCAGTACTTC | CASSLVGRHYEQYF
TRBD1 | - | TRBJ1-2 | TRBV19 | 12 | TGTGCCAGTAGAGGGACAGTGTATGGCTACACCTTC | CASRGTVYGYTF